This TCR beta chain appears in the sequencing data of a study of T cells in Graves' hyperthyroidism and ophthalmopathy (dated by TCRdb to between 2019 and 2020). A note on the overall study: TCR V-J signatures able to tell the groups apart were searched for in a discovery cohort of approximately 95 patients, of whom 40 to 45 had Graves' ophthalmopathy and roughly 57 had stable Graves' hyperthyroidism. An independent validation cohort of some 18 hyperthyroidism patients and approximately 15 patients who later progressed to ophthalmopathy tested prospective prediction of ophthalmopathy. For training and testing, the 100 or so patients in the discovery cohort were randomly divided in a 7:3 ratio. In addition, the study compared T-cell repertoires in thyroid tissue and in blood from about six Graves' hyperthyroidism patients. Once sampling was done, hyperthyroidism patients were given methimazole at a starting dose of 30 mg daily, whereas ophthalmopathy patients were given high-dose intravenous methylprednisolone. TCR Vbeta CDR3 sequencing of approximately 140 peripheral blood samples (over 40 ophthalmopathy, under 80 hyperthyroidism and approximately 17 progressor patients) is reported in the paper.

The table lists this clonotype with many counts. Its target antigen remains unknown. Qualities for individual bases were not recorded, and no much larger clone is one base off. A patient counted as having stable Graves' hyperthyroidism if no progression to ophthalmopathy occurred over 18 months of follow-up. Hyperthyroidism patients were newly diagnosed, had a disease duration of under 2 months, and were aged 18 to 65 years. Exclusion was applied to patients with uncontrolled infections, other autoimmune diseases, pregnancy or lactation. Diagnoses relied on clinical symptoms, serum thyroxine and TRAb, thyroid ultrasound and orbital computed tomography. Total RNA was extracted with Trizol reagent, and quality was checked on an Agilent 2100 Bioanalyzer. The germline V gene yields KGHDR for CDR1 and SFDVKD for CDR2. The V end gives up 3 bases and the J end 5 bases, leaving 7 bases in the junction not matched to a gene. The cysteine opens and the phenylalanine closes a CDR3 of 15 amino acids. The only DNA kept is the CDR3, 45 bases in frame from the first base.

Here is what the overall study found, with its caveats: A model built on a 13 V-J signature distinguished ophthalmopathy from stable hyperthyroidism, reaching over 85% sensitivity and 81.08% specificity in cross-validation and 80%/75% in testing. During validation, the model predicted progression to ophthalmopathy a median of roughly six months ahead of onset, with just under 71% sensitivity and almost 75% specificity. Blood samples also contained most of the expanded thyroid clonotypes (frequency above 0.001), which suggests that blood repertoires may reflect thyroid immune responses. No statistical method was used to fix the sample size in advance, and group allocation was not hidden from the investigators.

TCR beta CDR3 regions were amplified from RNA transcripts. A first-round RT-PCR of the TCR CDR3 used the HTBI primer set with the Qiagen OneStep RT-PCR kit. A second multiplex PCR round built the libraries, followed by size selection and purification. Libraries were sequenced paired-end with 100 bp reads on an Illumina HiSeq2000. The study's own analysis went as follows. Raw data were processed with SOAPnuke, discarding reads with adapters, uncalled bases, mean Phred below 15, or no exact constant-primer or identifier match. High-quality paired reads were merged using COPE v1.2.5, and each unique nucleotide sequence was defined as a clonotype. Clonotypes were aligned to IMGT TRBV, TRBD and TRBJ reference segments using MiTCR v1.1. Analysis was restricted to V-J combinations with a frequency above 0.0001, which covered roughly 99% of repertoires. A TCS score was defined as the ratio between F50 (clonal expansion) and ExV (chaos), using BLOSUM62-based TCRdist between CDR3 peptides within each V-J. Welch's t-statistics and random forest reduced fewer than 550 V-J features to under 15, which were used in a naive Bayes classifier (R e1071). The similarity between thyroid and blood repertoires was quantified using the Morisita-Horn index. The raw public reads went through TCRdb reprocessing: fastp at Q25, MiXCR clone calling, in-frame beta chains kept. CDR3 protein sequences are deduplicated, and each keeps its most common genes and DNA. The V and J calls come from TCRdb's annotation, not from the publication. This sample has about 610,000 distinct CDR3 sequences in its table, and 46% of those were observed once. The ten biggest clones cover around 8% of the sample.

This clonotype originated in a young woman with Graves' hyperthyroidism. Material: peripheral blood or thyroid tissue (not recorded which). The chain is encoded by TRBV24-1 joined to TRBJ2-5, and TRBD1 aligns with 8 junction nucleotides. The DNA sequence follows: TGTGCCACCAGTGATCCCTCAGGGGGCGAGGAGACCCAGTACTTC. Protein translation: CATSDPSGGEETQYF.